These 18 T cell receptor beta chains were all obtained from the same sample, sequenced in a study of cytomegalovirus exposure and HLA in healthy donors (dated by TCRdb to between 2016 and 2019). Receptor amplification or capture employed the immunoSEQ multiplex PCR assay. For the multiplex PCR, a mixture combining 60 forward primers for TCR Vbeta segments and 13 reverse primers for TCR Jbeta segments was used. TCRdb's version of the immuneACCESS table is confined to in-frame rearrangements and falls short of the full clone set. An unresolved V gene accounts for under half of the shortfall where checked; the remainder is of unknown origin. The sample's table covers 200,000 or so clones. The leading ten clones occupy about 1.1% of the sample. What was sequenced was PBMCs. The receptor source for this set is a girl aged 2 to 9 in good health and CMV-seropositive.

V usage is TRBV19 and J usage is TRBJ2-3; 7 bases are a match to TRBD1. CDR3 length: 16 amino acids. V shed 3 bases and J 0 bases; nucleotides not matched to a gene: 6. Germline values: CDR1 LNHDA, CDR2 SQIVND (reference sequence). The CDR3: CASSISRDRSTDTQYF. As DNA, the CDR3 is TGTGCCAGTAGTATCTCCAGGGACAGAAGCACAGATACGCAGTATTTT.

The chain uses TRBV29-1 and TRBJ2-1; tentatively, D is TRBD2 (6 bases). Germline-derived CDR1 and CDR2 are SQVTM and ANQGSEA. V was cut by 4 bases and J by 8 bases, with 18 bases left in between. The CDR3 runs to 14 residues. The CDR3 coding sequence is TGCAGCGTTGGTAGACAACTAGCATTTGATGAGCAGTTCTTC. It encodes CSVGRQLAFDEQFF.

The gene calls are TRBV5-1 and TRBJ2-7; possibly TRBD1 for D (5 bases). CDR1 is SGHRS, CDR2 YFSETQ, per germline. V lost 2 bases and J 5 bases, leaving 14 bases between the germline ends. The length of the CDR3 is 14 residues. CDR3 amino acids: CASSLGREVDEQYF. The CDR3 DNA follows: TGCGCCAGCAGCTTAGGCAGGGAAGTGGACGAGCAGTACTTC.

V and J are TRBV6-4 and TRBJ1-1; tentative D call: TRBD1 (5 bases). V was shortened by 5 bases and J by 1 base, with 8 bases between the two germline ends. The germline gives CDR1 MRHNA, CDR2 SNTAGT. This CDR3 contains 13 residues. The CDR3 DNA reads TGTGCCAGCAGTCCACAGGAGAACACTGAAGCTTTCTTT. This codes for CASSPQENTEAFF.

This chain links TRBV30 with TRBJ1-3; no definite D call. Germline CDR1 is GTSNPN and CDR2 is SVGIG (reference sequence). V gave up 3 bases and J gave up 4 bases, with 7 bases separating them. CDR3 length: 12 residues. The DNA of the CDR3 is TGTGCCTGGAGCAAACAGGGAAACACCATATATTTT. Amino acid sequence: CAWSKQGNTIYF.

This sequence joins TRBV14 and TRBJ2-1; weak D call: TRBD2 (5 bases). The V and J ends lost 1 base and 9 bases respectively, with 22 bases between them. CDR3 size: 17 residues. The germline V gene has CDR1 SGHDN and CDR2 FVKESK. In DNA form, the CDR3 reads TGTGCCAGCAGCCAAGTTCCTAGCATCCAAGGTCGGGGTGAGCAGTTCTTC. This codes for CASSQVPSIQGRGEQFF.

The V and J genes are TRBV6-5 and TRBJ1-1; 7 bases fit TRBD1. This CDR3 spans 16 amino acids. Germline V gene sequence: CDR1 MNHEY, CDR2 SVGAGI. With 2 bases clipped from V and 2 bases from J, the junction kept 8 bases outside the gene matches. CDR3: CASSYRQGGPNTEAFF. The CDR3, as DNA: TGTGCCAGCAGTTACAGGCAGGGGGGACCAAACACTGAAGCTTTCTTT.

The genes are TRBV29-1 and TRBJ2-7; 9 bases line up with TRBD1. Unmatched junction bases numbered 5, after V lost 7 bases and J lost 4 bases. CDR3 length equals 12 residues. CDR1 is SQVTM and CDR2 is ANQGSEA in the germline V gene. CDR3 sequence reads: CSGGQGQYEQYF. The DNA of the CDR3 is TGCAGCGGGGGACAGGGTCAGTACGAGCAGTACTTC.

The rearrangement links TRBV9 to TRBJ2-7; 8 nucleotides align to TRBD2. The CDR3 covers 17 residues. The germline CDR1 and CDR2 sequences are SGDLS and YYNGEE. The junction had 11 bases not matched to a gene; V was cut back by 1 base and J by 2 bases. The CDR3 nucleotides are TGTGCCAGCAGCGTAATGGGAAAAGCGGGAGCCCCCTACGAGCAGTACTTC. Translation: CASSVMGKAGAPYEQYF.

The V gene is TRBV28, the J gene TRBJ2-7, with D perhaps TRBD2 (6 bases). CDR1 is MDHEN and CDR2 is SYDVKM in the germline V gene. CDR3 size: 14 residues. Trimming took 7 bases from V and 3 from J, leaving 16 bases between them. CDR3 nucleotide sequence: TGTGCCAGCAAACGAGGGGCGGGGATCTACGAGCAGTACTTC. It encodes CASKRGAGIYEQYF.

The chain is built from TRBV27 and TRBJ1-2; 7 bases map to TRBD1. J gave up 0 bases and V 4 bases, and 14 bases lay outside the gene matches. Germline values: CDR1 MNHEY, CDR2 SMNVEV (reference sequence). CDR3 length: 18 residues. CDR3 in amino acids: CASSSQGTDYHSNYGYTF. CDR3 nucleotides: TGTGCCAGCAGTTCACAGGGGACAGACTACCATTCTAACTATGGCTACACCTTC.

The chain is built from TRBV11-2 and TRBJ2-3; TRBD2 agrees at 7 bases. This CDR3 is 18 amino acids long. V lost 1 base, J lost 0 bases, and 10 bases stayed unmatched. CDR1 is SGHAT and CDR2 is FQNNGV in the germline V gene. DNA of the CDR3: TGTGCCAGCAGCTTAGTCTTGGCTAGCGGCCCTAGCACAGATACGCAGTATTTT. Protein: CASSLVLASGPSTDTQYF.

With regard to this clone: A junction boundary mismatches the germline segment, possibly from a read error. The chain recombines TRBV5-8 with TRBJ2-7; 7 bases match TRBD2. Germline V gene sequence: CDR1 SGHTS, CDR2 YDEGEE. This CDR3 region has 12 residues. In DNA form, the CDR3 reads TGTGCCAGCAGCTTGGTGGGGGGGGAGGCACACTTC. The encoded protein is CASSLVGGEAHF.

Here the CDR3 DNA reads TGTGCCTCCTTGTTTCGCCCGGGCGGGCATCGTGATTTCTACGAGCAGTACTTC. Protein: CASLFRPGGHRDFYEQYF. This sequence joins TRBV30 and TRBJ2-7; tentative D call: TRBD2 (5 bases). Trimming shortened V by 7 bases and J by 3 bases, and 31 bases separated the two germline ends. CDR1 is GTSNPN and CDR2 is SVGIG in the germline V gene (reference sequence). The CDR3 extends over 18 amino acids.

CDR3 nucleotides: TGTGCCAGTAGTACCCTTAATCTAGCGGGAGCCCAAGAGACCCAGTACTTC. Translated, it gives CASSTLNLAGAQETQYF. V gene TRBV19 combines with J gene TRBJ2-5; TRBD2 matches 10 bases. This CDR3 is built from 17 residues. Germline V gene sequence: CDR1 LNHDA, CDR2 SQIVND (reference sequence). V lost 4 bases, J lost 1 base, and 9 bases stayed unmatched. The full variable domain, rest sourced from reference TRBV19 and TRBJ2-5, is DGGITQSPKYLFRKEGQNVTLSCEQNLNHDAMYWYRQDPGQGLRLIYYSQIVNDFQKGDIAEGYSVSREKKESFPLTVTSAQKNPTAFYLCASSTLNLAGAQETQYFGPGTRLLVL.

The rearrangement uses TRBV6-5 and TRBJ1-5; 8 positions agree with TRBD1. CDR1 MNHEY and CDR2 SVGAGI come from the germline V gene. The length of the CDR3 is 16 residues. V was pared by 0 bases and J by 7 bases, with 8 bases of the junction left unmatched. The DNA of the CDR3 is TGTGCCAGCAGTTACTCGTTTATGCAGGGGGCCCAGCCCCAGCATTTT. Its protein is CASSYSFMQGAQPQHF.

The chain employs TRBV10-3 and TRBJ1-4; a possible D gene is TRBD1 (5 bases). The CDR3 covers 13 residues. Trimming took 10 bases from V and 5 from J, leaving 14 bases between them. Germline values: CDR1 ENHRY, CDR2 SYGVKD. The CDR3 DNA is TGTGCCAGCTCACAGGAAGGAAATGAAAAACTGTTTTTT. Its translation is CASSQEGNEKLFF.

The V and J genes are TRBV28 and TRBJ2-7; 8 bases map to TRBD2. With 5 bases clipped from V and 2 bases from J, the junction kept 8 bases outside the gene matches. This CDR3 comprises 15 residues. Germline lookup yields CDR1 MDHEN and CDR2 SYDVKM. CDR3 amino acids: CASSPGGAGAYEQYF. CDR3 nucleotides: TGTGCCAGCAGTCCGGGGGGGGCGGGAGCCTACGAGCAGTACTTC.